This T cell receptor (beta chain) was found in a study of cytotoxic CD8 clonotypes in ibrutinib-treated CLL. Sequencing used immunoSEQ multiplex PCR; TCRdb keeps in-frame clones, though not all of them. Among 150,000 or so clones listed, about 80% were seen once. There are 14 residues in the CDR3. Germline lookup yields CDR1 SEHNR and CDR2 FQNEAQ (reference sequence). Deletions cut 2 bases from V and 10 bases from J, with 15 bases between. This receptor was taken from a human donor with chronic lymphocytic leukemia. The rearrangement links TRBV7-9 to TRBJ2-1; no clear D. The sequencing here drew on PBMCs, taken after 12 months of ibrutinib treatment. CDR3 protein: CASSLLPSSIEQFF. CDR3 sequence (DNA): TGTGCCAGCAGCTTACTTCCTTCCAGCATCGAGCAGTTCTTC.